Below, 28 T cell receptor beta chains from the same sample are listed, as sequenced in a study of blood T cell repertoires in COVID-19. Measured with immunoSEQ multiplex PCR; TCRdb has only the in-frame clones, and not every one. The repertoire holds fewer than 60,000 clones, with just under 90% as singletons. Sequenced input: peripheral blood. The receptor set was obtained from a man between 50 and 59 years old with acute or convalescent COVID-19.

Here the CDR3 DNA reads TGTGCCAGCAGCCCTGGGCACTATGGCTACACCTTC. It translates to CASSPGHYGYTF. The chain joins TRBV7-8 to TRBJ1-2; D is uncertain. The length of the CDR3 is 12 residues. Trimming pared 5 bases from V and 3 bases from J, leaving 7 bases between. Germline V gives CDR1 SGHVS, CDR2 FQNEAQ.

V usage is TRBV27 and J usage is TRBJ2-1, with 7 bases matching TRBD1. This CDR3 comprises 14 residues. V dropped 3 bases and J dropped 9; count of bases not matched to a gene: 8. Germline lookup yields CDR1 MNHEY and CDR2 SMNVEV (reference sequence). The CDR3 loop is CASSFGMTGSEQFF. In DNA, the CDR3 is TGTGCCAGCAGTTTTGGGATGACAGGGAGTGAGCAGTTCTTC.

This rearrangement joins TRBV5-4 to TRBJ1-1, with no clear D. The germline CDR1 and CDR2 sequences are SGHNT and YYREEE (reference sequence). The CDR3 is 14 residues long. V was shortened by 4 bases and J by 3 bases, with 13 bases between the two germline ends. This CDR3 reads CASSLDLSDTEAFF. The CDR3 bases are TGTGCCAGCAGCCTGGACCTTAGTGACACTGAAGCTTTCTTT.

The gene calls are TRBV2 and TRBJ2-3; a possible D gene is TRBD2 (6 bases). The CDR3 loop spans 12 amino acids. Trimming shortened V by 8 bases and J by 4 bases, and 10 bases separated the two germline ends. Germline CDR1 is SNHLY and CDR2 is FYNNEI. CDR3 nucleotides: TGTGCCAGCTTACTAGCTGCAGATACGCAGTATTTT. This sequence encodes CASLLAADTQYF.

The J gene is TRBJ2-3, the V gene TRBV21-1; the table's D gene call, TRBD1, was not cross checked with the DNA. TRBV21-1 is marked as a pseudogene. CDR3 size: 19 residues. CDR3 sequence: CASSKSRGKGGRRTDTQYF. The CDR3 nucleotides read TGTGCCAGCAGCAAATCGAGAGGTAAAGGGGGAAGGAGAACAGATACGCAGTATTTT.

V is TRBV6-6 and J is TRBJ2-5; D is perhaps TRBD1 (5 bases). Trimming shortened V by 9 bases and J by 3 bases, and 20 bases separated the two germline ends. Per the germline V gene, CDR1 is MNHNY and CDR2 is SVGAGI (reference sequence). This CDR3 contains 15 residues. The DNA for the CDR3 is TGTGCCAGTCAGGGTCTTGGTTTGGGTAAAGAGACCCAGTACTTC. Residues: CASQGLGLGKETQYF.

The CDR3 DNA follows: TGTGCCAGTAGACTAGCGGGGCACAATGAGCAGTTCTTC. Translation gives CASRLAGHNEQFF. The genes are TRBV7-8 and TRBJ2-1; TRBD2 aligns across 11 bases. The CDR3 is made up of 13 amino acids. V shed 9 bases, J shed 5 bases, and the junction held 3 bases outside the gene matches. From germline, CDR1 is SGHVS and CDR2 FQNEAQ.

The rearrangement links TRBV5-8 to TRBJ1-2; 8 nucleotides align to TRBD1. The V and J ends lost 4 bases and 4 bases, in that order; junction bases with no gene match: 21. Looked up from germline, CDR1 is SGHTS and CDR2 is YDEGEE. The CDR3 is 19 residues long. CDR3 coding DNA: TGTGCCAGCAGCAACCCCTCCTGGGTCGCAGGGGGCGAAGTCTATGGCTACACCTTC. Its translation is CASSNPSWVAGGEVYGYTF.

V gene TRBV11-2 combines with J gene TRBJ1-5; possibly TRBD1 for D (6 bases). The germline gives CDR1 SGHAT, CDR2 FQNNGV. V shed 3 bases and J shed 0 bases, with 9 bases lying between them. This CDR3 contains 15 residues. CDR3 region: CASSFTGNSNQPQHF. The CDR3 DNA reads TGTGCCAGCAGCTTTACAGGGAATAGCAATCAGCCCCAGCATTTT.

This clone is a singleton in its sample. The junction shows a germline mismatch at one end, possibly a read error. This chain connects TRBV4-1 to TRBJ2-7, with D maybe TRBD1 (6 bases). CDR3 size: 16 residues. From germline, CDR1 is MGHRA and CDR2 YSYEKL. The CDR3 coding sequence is TGCGCCAGCAGTCAAGACAGACAGGTCGTGGACTACGAGCAGTACTTC. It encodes CASSQDRQVVDYEQYF.

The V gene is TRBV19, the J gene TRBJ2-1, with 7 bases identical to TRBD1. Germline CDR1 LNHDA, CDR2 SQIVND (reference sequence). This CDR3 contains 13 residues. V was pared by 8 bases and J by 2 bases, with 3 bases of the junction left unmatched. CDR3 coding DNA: TGTGCCAGTCGGGACAGCACCTACAATGAGCAGTTCTTC. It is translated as CASRDSTYNEQFF. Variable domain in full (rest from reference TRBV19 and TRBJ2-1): DGGITQSPKYLFRKEGQNVTLSCEQNLNHDAMYWYRQDPGQGLRLIYYSQIVNDFQKGDIAEGYSVSREKKESFPLTVTSAQKNPTAFYLCASRDSTYNEQFFGPGTRLTVL.

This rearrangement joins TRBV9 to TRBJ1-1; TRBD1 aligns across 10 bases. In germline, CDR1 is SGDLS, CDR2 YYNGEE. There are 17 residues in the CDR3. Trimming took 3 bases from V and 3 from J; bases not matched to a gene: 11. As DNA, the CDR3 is TGTGCCAGCAGCGCAAACGGACAGGGGGTGTTGGACACTGAAGCTTTCTTT. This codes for CASSANGQGVLDTEAFF.

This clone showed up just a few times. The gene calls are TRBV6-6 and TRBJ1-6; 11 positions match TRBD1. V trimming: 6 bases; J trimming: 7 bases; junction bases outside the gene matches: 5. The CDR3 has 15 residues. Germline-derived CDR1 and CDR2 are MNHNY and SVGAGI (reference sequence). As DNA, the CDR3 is TGTGCCAGCAGATACGGACAGGGGGCGAATTCACCCCTCCACTTT. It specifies CASRYGQGANSPLHF.

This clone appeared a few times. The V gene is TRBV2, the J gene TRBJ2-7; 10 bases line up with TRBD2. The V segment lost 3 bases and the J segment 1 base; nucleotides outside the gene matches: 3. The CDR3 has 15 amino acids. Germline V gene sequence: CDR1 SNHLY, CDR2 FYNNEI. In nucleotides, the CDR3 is TGTGCCAGCAGTGATACTAGCGGGGTTTCCTACGAGCAGTACTTC. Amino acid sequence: CASSDTSGVSYEQYF.

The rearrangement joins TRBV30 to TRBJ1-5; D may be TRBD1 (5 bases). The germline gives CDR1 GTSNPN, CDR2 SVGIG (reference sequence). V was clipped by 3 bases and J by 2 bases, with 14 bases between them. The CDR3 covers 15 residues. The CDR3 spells CAWSVGLGGNQPQHF. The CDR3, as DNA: TGTGCCTGGAGCGTGGGACTGGGGGGCAATCAGCCCCAGCATTTT. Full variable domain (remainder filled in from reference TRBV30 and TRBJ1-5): SQTIHQWPATLVQPVGSPLSLECTVEGTSNPNLYWYRQAAGRGLQLLFYSVGIGQISSEVPQNLSASRPQDRQFILSSKKLLLSDSGFYLCAWSVGLGGNQPQHFGDGTRLSIL.

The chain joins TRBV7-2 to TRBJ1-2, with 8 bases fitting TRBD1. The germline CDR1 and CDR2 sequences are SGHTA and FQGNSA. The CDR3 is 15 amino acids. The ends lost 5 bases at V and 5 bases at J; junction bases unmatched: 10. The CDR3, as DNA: TGTGCCAGCAGCCCAGGGAGGGGACAGGATTATGGCTACACCTTC. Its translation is CASSPGRGQDYGYTF.

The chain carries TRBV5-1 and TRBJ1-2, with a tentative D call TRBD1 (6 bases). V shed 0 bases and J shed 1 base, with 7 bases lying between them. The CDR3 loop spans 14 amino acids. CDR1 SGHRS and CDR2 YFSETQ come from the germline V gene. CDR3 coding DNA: TGCGCCAGCAGCTTGGAACAGGGTAACTATGGCTACACCTTC. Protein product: CASSLEQGNYGYTF.

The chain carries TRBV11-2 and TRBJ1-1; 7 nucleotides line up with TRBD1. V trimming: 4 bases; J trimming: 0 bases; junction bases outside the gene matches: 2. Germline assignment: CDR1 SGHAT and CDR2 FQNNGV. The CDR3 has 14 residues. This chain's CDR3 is CASSWGQLNTEAFF. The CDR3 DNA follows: TGTGCCAGCAGCTGGGGACAGTTGAACACTGAAGCTTTCTTT.

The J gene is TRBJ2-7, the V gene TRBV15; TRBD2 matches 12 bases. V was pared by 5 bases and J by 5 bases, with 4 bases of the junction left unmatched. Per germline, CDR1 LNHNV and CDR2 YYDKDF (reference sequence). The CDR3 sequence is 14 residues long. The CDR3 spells CATSGTSGRDEQYF. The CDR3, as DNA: TGTGCCACCAGCGGGACTAGCGGGCGCGACGAGCAGTACTTC. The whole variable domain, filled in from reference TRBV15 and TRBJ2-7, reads DAMVIQNPRYQVTQFGKPVTLSCSQTLNHNVMYWYQQKSSQAPKLLFHYYDKDFNNEADTPDNFQSRRPNTSFCFLDIRSPGLGDTAMYLCATSGTSGRDEQYFGPGTRLTVT.

The CDR3 nucleotides read TGTGCCAGCAGCCGGAAACTAGGGGAGACCCAGTACTTC. It specifies CASSRKLGETQYF. This chain uses TRBV13 with TRBJ2-5, with a tentative D call TRBD2 (5 bases). From germline, CDR1 is PRHDT and CDR2 FYEKMQ (reference sequence). The CDR3 has 13 amino acids. V lost 5 bases and J lost 5, with 12 bases in between.

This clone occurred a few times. The CDR3 loop is CASRTSGNQPQHF. The CDR3 nucleotides are TGTGCCAGCAGGACAAGCGGGAATCAGCCCCAGCATTTT. The chain is built from TRBV2 and TRBJ1-5; D remains ambiguous. This CDR3 has 13 residues. V lost 6 bases to trimming and J lost 4 bases, with 10 bases between them. Per the germline V gene, CDR1 is SNHLY and CDR2 is FYNNEI.

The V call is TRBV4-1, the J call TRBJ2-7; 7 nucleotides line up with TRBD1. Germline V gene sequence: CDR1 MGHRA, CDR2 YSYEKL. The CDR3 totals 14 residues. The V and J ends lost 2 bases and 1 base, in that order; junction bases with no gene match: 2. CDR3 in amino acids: CASSQTGVSYEQYF. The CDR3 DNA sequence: TGCGCCAGCAGCCAAACAGGGGTTTCCTACGAGCAGTACTTC.

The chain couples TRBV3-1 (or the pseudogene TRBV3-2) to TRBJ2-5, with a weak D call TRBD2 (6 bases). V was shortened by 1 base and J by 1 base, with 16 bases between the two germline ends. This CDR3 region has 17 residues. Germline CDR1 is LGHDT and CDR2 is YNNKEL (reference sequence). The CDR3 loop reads CASSQVVGGALQETQYF. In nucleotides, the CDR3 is TGTGCCAGCAGCCAAGTAGTGGGGGGTGCTCTCCAAGAGACCCAGTACTTC.

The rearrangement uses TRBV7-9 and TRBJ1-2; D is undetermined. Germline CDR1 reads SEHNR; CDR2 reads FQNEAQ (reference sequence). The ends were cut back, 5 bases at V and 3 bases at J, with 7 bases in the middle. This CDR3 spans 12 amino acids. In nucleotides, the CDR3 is TGTGCCAGCAGCCCGGGAGACTATGGCTACACCTTC. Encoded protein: CASSPGDYGYTF.

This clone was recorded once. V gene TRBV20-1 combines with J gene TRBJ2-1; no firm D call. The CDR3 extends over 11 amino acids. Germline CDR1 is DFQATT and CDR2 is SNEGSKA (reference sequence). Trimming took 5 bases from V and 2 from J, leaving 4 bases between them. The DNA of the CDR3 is TGCAGTGCTGAGGCCTACAATGAGCAGTTCTTC. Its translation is CSAEAYNEQFF.

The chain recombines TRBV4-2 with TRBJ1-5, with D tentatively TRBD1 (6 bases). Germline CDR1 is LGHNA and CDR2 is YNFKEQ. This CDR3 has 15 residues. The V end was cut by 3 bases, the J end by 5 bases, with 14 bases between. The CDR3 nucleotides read TGTGCCAGCAGCCACCCCGGACAGCTTGATCAGCCCCAGCATTTT. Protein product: CASSHPGQLDQPQHF.

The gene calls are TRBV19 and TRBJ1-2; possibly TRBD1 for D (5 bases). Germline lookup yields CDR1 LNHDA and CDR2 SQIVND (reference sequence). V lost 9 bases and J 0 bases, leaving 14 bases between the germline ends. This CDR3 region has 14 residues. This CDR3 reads CASAGRYTNYGYTF. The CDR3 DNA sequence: TGTGCCAGCGCGGGACGTTATACTAACTATGGCTACACCTTC.

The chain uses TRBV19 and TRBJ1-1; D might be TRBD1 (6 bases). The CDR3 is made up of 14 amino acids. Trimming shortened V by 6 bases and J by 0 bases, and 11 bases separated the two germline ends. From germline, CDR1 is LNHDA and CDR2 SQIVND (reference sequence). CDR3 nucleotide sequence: TGTGCCAGTAGCCTCGGGGGGCTGAACACTGAAGCTTTCTTT. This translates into CASSLGGLNTEAFF.